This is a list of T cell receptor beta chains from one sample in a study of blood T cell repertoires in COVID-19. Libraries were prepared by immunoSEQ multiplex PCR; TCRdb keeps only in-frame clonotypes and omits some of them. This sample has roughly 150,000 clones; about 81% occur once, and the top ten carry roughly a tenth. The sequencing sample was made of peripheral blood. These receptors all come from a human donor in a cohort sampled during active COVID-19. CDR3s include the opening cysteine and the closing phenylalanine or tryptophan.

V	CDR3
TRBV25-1	CASSDYGVGTQYF
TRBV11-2	CASSLVYFKISNTEAFF
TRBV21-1	CASSKDKKMEQYF
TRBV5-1	CASSYTTGLREQYF
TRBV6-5	CASSYSTDRGLHEQYF
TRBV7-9	CASSLVSSNQPQHF
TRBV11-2	CASSLDGTAFQSTEAFF
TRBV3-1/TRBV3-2	CASSPRRGWYGYTF
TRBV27	CASSPRDRGLETQYF
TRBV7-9	CASSPAPGPLPGNTIYF
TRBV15	CATSREFGSGNGYEQYF
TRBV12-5	CASRRDSSYNEQFF
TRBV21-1	CASSDLTVLPAYEQYF
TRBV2	CASSADGTYEQYF
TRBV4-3	CASSQDWREAYEQYF
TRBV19	CASSIGPNPLGELFF
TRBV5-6	CASSVGQGRNTIYF
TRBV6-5	CASSWELSGANVLTF
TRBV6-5	CASSYFTPGDEKLFF
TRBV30	CAWSWTGGETQYF
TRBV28	CATTGTGVVRQYF
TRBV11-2	CASSLASEQYF
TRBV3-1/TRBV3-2	CASSHEDRALTGELFF
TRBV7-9	CASSISSGANVLTF
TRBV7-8	CASSLALRQGEQYF
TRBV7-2	CASNLQGAGELFF
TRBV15	CATSRDRGAGEKLFF
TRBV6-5	CASILAGKNTGELFF
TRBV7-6	CASSLEGGKIRETQYF
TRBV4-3	CASSSGGHLNTEAFF
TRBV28	CASSPKPWTGDYGYTF
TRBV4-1	CASSGAGASRHEQFF
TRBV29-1	CSVEGGDRGKKAFF
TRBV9	CASSERGTGLTGELFF
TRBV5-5	CASSFGRDGNQPQHF
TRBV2	CASSEGLAGGGTQYF
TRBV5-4	CASSLVVGQGYEQYF
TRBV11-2	CASSVHYEQYF
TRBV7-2	CASSVEERGGRETQYF
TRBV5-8	CASSLRGQGASVYTF
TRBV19	CASSFHKNIQYF
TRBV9	CASSPSEGEQYF
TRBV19	CASSMSRQGLGKLFF
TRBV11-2	CASSLERAQPQHF
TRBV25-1	CASTYSYNSPLHF
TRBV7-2	CASSPTGRGETQYF
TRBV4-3	CASSQVGRGMTTEAFF
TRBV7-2	CASSLDGGGTGPRNTEAFF
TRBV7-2	CASSLGGWGYTF
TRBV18	CASSEGLAIYEQYF
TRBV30	CAWSSRGDTGELFF
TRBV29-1	CSVLPGRGDGYTF
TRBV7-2	CASSLAGLAARLYNEQFF
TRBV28	CASSVLTGGNGYTF
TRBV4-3	CASSQDRAGANEKLFF
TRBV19	CASRMLGGALTNEKLFF
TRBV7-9	CASSLGLAGTYEQYF
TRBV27	CASSQQGARNTIYF
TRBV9	CASSAGTPQSSYNEQFF
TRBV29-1	CSARQGTDTQYF